A single sample gave rise to the 20 T cell receptor beta chains below, sequenced in a study of blood T cell repertoires in COVID-19. Sequencing used immunoSEQ multiplex PCR; TCRdb keeps in-frame clones, though not all of them. The table lists over 65,000 clones, 75% to 95% of them singletons. The sample was peripheral blood. The source of these receptors is a human donor in a cohort sampled during active COVID-19.

CDR3 protein: CASSFGLADTQYF. CDR3 coding DNA: TGTGCCAGCAGCTTCGGACTAGCAGATACGCAGTATTTT. This rearrangement joins TRBV7-2 to TRBJ2-3; 7 nucleotides align to TRBD2. Germline V gene lookup returns CDR1 SGHTA and CDR2 FQGNSA. This CDR3 is 13 amino acids long. Losses at the gene ends were 3 bases for V and 4 bases for J; bases not matched to a gene: 1.

The chain combines TRBV5-1 with TRBJ1-2; tentatively, D is TRBD1 (6 bases). The germline gives CDR1 SGHRS, CDR2 YFSETQ. This CDR3 comprises 14 residues. Trimming stripped 5 bases from V and 7 bases from J, with 18 bases between. CDR3 in amino acids: CASREGGPGGGYTF. The CDR3 DNA sequence: TGCGCCAGCAGAGAGGGGGGGCCAGGAGGTGGCTACACCTTC.

About this clone itself: One end of the junction fails to match germline, which may point to a read error. The chain joins TRBV2 to TRBJ2-1, with 9 bases that match TRBD2. The CDR3 is 11 residues long. Looked up from germline, CDR1 is SNHLY and CDR2 is FYNNEI. DNA for the CDR3: TGTGCCAGCCGCGCCGGGACTAGCCCGATCTTC. It codes for CASRAGTSPIF.

The chain employs TRBV7-7 and TRBJ2-3; 9 positions agree with TRBD1. The CDR3 has 17 residues. Germline CDR1 reads SSHAT; CDR2 reads FNYEAQ (reference sequence). J lost 3 bases, V lost 2 bases, and 9 bases had no gene match. The CDR3 sequence: CASSLSPGTGRTDTQYF. Written as DNA, the CDR3 is TGTGCCAGCAGCTTATCCCCTGGGACAGGGAGAACAGATACGCAGTATTTT.

This chain connects TRBV6-2 or TRBV6-3 to TRBJ2-5; possibly TRBD2 for D (5 bases). Trimming left V 3 bases short and J 0 bases short, with 11 bases between. Germline V lookup: CDR1 MNHEY, CDR2 SVGEGT. The CDR3 has 15 amino acids. The CDR3 sequence is CASSYQDLYQETQYF. CDR3 bases: TGTGCCAGCAGTTATCAGGACTTGTACCAAGAGACCCAGTACTTC.

The CDR3: CASKLTRSRDSPLHF. In DNA form, the CDR3 reads TGTGCCAGCAAATTAACAAGGTCCCGGGATTCACCCCTCCACTTT. This rearrangement joins TRBV6-5 to TRBJ1-6; D gene unclear. CDR1 and CDR2 from the germline V gene are MNHEY and SVGAGI. The CDR3 has 15 amino acids. V was trimmed by 7 bases and J by 8 bases, leaving 18 bases between them.

The chain is built from TRBV2 and TRBJ2-2, with 8 bases that match TRBD1. V lost 8 bases, J lost 1 base, and 3 bases stayed unmatched. Germline lookup yields CDR1 SNHLY and CDR2 FYNNEI. The CDR3 runs 14 residues. CDR3 nucleotides: TGTGCCAGCGTCGACAGGGGGAACACCGGGGAGCTGTTTTTT. This encodes CASVDRGNTGELFF.

The chain joins TRBV15 to TRBJ2-4; TRBD2 aligns across 7 bases. Germline V CDR1 and CDR2: LNHNV, YYDKDF (reference sequence). The CDR3 loop spans 17 amino acids. V lost 1 base and J lost 0; bases outside the gene matches: 6. The CDR3 protein is CATSRGPSGVAKNIQYF. As DNA, the CDR3 is TGTGCCACCAGCAGAGGACCTAGCGGCGTAGCCAAAAACATTCAGTACTTC.

This rearrangement joins TRBV19 to TRBJ1-2; the match to TRBD1 covers 7 bases. With V trimmed by 4 bases and J by 8 bases, 7 bases remained unmatched. CDR1 is LNHDA, CDR2 SQIVND, per germline (reference sequence). There are 13 residues in the CDR3. The CDR3, as DNA: TGTGCCAGTAGTACAGACAGGGTACTCGGCTACACCTTC. Encoded protein: CASSTDRVLGYTF.

The chain uses TRBV19 and TRBJ1-4; 9 bases line up with TRBD1. Germline assignment: CDR1 LNHDA and CDR2 SQIVND (reference sequence). CDR3 length: 16 residues. With V trimmed by 7 bases and J by 5 bases, 11 bases remained unmatched. In DNA, the CDR3 is TGTGCCAGTACCCCAGACGGGACAGGGCTGAATGAAAAACTGTTTTTT. Protein: CASTPDGTGLNEKLFF.

The chain recombines TRBV5-6 with TRBJ2-1; 8 bases match TRBD1. The CDR3 spans 16 residues. Looked up from germline, CDR1 is SGHDT and CDR2 is YYEEEE. J was trimmed by 4 bases and V by 3 bases; bases with no gene match: 9. CDR3 residues: CASSWAGTGVYNEQFF. The CDR3 bases are TGTGCCAGCAGCTGGGCCGGGACAGGAGTTTACAATGAGCAGTTCTTC.

The rearrangement joins TRBV11-2 to TRBJ1-6, with 9 positions matching TRBD1. Germline V gives CDR1 SGHAT, CDR2 FQNNGV. There are 16 residues in the CDR3. J was trimmed by 7 bases and V by 1 base; bases with no gene match: 5. CDR3 sequence (DNA): TGTGCCAGCAGCTTAGCGCCGGGACAGGGAAATTCACCCCTCCACTTT. Translated, it gives CASSLAPGQGNSPLHF.

The rearrangement links TRBV3-1 (or the pseudogene TRBV3-2) to TRBJ2-1, with 7 bases matching TRBD1. The trim removed 2 bases at V and 1 base at J, leaving 2 bases unmatched. CDR1 is LGHDT and CDR2 is YNNKEL in the germline V gene (reference sequence). CDR3 size: 15 residues. CDR3 in amino acids: CASSQTTGSYNEQFF. CDR3 nucleotide sequence: TGTGCCAGCAGCCAAACGACAGGGTCCTACAATGAGCAGTTCTTC.

Only one count was recorded for this clone. The chain carries TRBV5-1 and TRBJ1-2; D remains ambiguous. There are 12 residues in the CDR3. Germline CDR1 and CDR2: SGHRS and YFSETQ. V was pared by 5 bases and J by 4 bases, with 9 bases between. CDR3 protein: CASREEGYGYTF. CDR3 nucleotides: TGCGCCAGCAGGGAGGAGGGCTATGGCTACACCTTC.

The V and J genes are TRBV10-1 and TRBJ2-5; TRBD2 matches 10 bases. Trimming at V came to 2 bases and at J to 4 bases, leaving 7 bases not matched to a gene. CDR1 and CDR2 (germline): WNHNN, SYGVQD (reference sequence). The length of the CDR3 is 16 residues. CDR3 coding DNA: TGCGCCAGCAGTGAGCTAGCGGGAGTGGGTAGAGAGACCCAGTACTTC. Translating gives CASSELAGVGRETQYF.

The chain couples TRBV18 to TRBJ2-3; TRBD1 matches 8 bases. V was pared by 11 bases and J by 3 bases, with 13 bases of the junction left unmatched. This CDR3 spans 15 amino acids. Germline V gene sequence: CDR1 KGHSH, CDR2 LQKENI. CDR3 protein: CASSGQGANTDTQYF. The CDR3 DNA is TGTGCCTCCTCCGGGCAGGGGGCTAATACAGATACGCAGTATTTT.

A single count supports this clone. The rearrangement links TRBV6-5 to TRBJ1-5; TRBD1 is a possible D gene (5 bases). V lost 5 bases and J 3 bases, leaving 11 bases between the germline ends. CDR1 MNHEY and CDR2 SVGAGI come from the germline V gene. The CDR3 is 14 amino acids. Written as DNA, the CDR3 is TGTGCCAGCAGTACAGGAGGGACCAATCAGCCCCAGCATTTT. This gives the protein CASSTGGTNQPQHF.

This chain joins TRBV6-2 or TRBV6-3 and TRBJ2-6; TRBD1 aligns across 7 bases. This CDR3 has 17 residues. V lost 6 bases, J lost 0 bases, and 8 bases stayed unmatched. The germline CDR1 and CDR2 sequences are MNHEY and SVGEGT. CDR3 amino acids: CASSPTGVPSGANVLTF. CDR3 in DNA: TGTGCCAGCAGCCCAACAGGGGTCCCCTCTGGGGCCAACGTCCTGACTTTC.

A word on this clone: In the same sample, other DNA sequences code for this CDR3. The genes are TRBV18 and TRBJ1-5, with D unclear. V lost 6 bases, J lost 6 bases, and 9 bases lay in between. This CDR3 has 12 residues. Germline assignment: CDR1 KGHSH and CDR2 LQKENI. CDR3 sequence (DNA): TGTGCCAGCTCCCCCCGGGGTCAGCCCCAGCATTTT. Its protein product is CASSPRGQPQHF.

The CDR3 sequence: CASSQEAAPGTEAFF. In nucleotides, the CDR3 is TGTGCCAGCAGCCAAGAAGCGGCCCCGGGGACTGAAGCTTTCTTT. The genes are TRBV3-1 (or the pseudogene TRBV3-2) and TRBJ1-1; no firm D call. The CDR3 runs 15 residues. Germline CDR1 LGHDT, CDR2 YNNKEL (reference sequence). Deletions cut 0 bases from V and 5 bases from J, with 13 bases between.